The source of this TCR beta chain is a study of response to subunit inactivated influenza vaccine. MiXCR was run by TCRdb on the RT-PCR reads, yielding one entry per CDR3 protein. The data contain approximately 730,000 distinct CDR3 sequences, about 14% of them singletons. Comments on this clonotype: Its matching antigen is unknown.

Study observations and caveats: Each seasonal flu vaccination may recruit only limited new T cells, authors suggested.

The CDR3 consists of 13 residues. Trimming shortened V by 3 bases and J by 0 bases, and 5 bases separated the two germline ends. Germline loops: CDR1 LGHDT, CDR2 YNNKEL (reference sequence). The gene calls are TRBV3-1 and TRBJ1-2; no definite D call. This TCR was sampled from a man in his fifties who received an inactivated influenza vaccine. The specimen comprised PBMCs from blood, sampled about 14 days before vaccination. The CDR3 nucleotides are TGTGCCAGCAGCCACCTGTCTAACTATGGCTACACCTTC. Its protein product is CASSHLSNYGYTF. The full variable domain, completed using reference TRBV3-1 and TRBJ1-2, is DTAVSQTPKYLVTQMGNDKSIKCEQNLGHDTMYWYKQDSKKFLKIMFSYNNKELIINETVPNRFSPKSPDKAHLNLHINSLELGDSAVYFCASSHLSNYGYTFGSGTRLTVV.